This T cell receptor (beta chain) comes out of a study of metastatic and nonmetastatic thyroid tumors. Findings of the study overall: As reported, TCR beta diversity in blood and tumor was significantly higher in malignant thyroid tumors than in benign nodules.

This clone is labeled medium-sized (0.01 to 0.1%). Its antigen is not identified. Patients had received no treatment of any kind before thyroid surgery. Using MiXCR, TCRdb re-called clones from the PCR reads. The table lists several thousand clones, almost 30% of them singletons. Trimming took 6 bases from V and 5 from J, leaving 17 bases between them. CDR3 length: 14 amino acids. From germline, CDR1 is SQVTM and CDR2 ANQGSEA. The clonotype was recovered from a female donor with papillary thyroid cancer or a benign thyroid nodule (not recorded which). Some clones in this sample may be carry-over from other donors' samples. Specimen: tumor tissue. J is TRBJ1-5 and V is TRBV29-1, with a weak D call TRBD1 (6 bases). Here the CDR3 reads CSVARGPEDQPQHF. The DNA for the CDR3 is TGCAGCGTAGCCAGGGGCCCCGAAGATCAGCCCCAGCATTTT.